The source of this T cell receptor (beta chain) is a study of cytomegalovirus exposure and HLA in healthy donors. The study's findings and limits: Analysis was performed later, and it showed HLA-associated TCR beta chains to be more clonally expanded than equally common others. For most TCR beta V segments, an earlier analysis put the productive rate at about 87% or about 30% of the time.

V dropped 8 bases and J dropped 3 bases, with 17 bases sitting between them. The length of the CDR3 is 14 residues. Germline assignment: CDR1 SEHNR and CDR2 FQNEAQ (reference sequence). Primers included in the PCR were 60 Vbeta and 13 Jbeta primers. Using immunoSEQ multiplex PCR, the repertoire was profiled, and TCRdb retains in-frame clones only, with some absent. The sample table includes 150,000 to 250,000 clones. Turning to this clone: Its antigen is unidentified.

This TCR came from a boy between 10 and 17 years old in good health and CMV-seronegative. V is TRBV7-9 and J is TRBJ2-7, with D possibly TRBD1 on 5 matching bases. Material: PBMCs. The CDR3 region is CASSSRRERYEQYF. Here the CDR3 DNA reads TGTGCCAGCTCCAGTCGCAGGGAACGCTACGAGCAGTACTTC. The whole variable domain, remainder taken from reference TRBV7-9 and TRBJ2-7, is DTGVSQNPRHKITKRGQNVTFRCDPISEHNRLYWYRQTLGQGPEFLTYFQNEAQLEKSRLLSDRFSAERPKGSFSTLEIQRTEQGDSAMYLCASSSRRERYEQYFGPGTRLTVT.